The 4 T cell receptor beta chains below come from one sample, sequenced in a study of shared clonotypes between healthy human individuals. The table came from immunoSEQ multiplex PCR; TCRdb's copy has only in-frame clones and leaves some out. The sample shows hundreds of thousands of clones, roughly 96% of them seen only once. The naive CD8 fraction comprised CD45RO-negative cells positively selected for CCR7 and excluded terminally differentiated effector memory CD45RA+ cells. The specimen sequenced was naive CD8+ T cells sorted from blood. The receptors here all came from a woman under 40 in good health.

The rearrangement links TRBV6-5 to TRBJ2-1; unclear D gene. CDR1 is MNHEY and CDR2 is SVGAGI in the germline V gene. The ends were cut back, 6 bases at V and 4 bases at J, with 13 bases in the middle. This CDR3 spans 14 amino acids. CDR3 sequence: CASSPGALYNEQFF. The CDR3, as DNA: TGTGCCAGCAGCCCCGGAGCACTATACAATGAGCAGTTCTTC.

This clone was observed a single time. This sequence joins TRBV28 and TRBJ2-1; D tentatively fits TRBD1 or TRBD2 (5 bases each). The ends were cut back, 3 bases at V and 5 bases at J, with 20 bases in the middle. Germline-derived CDR1 and CDR2 are MDHEN and SYDVKM. CDR3 size: 17 residues. CDR3 in DNA: TGTGCCAGCAGTTTTCGGTTGGGACGATCCCGCCACAATGAGCAGTTCTTC. This codes for CASSFRLGRSRHNEQFF.

Of note for this clone: At the DNA level, this CDR3 is encoded by other sequences in the same sample as well. The chain employs TRBV28 and TRBJ2-7, with 7 bases aligning to TRBD1. The J segment lost 5 bases and the V segment lost 3 bases, leaving 4 bases of the junction unmatched. Germline CDR1 reads MDHEN; CDR2 reads SYDVKM. The CDR3 contains 13 residues. The CDR3 DNA reads TGTGCCAGCAGTTTTGAGGGGGCCGACGAGCAGTACTTC. This encodes CASSFEGADEQYF.

V is TRBV27 and J is TRBJ2-1; 9 bases line up with TRBD2. Unmatched junction bases numbered 6, after V lost 5 bases and J lost 4 bases. Germline V lookup: CDR1 MNHEY, CDR2 SMNVEV (reference sequence). The CDR3 has 15 residues. The CDR3 DNA sequence: TGTGCCAGCAGTGCCGGGACTAGCTATTACAATGAGCAGTTCTTC. Translating gives CASSAGTSYYNEQFF.